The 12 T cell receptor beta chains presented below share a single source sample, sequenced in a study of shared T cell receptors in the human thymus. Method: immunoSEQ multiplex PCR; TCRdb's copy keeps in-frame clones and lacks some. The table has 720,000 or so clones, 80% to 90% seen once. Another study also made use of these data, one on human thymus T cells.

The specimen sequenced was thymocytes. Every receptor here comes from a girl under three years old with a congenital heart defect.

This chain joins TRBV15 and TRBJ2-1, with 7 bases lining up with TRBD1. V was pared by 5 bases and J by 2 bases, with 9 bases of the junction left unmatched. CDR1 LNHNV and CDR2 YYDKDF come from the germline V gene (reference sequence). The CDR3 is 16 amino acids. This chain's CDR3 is CATSFSPGTAYNEQFF. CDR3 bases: TGTGCCACCAGCTTCTCCCCCGGGACAGCCTACAATGAGCAGTTCTTC.

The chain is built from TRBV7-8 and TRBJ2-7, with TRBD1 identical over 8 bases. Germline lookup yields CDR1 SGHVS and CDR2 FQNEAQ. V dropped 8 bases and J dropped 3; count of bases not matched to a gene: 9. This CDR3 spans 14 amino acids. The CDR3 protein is CASRSRQGSYEQYF. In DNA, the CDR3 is TGTGCCAGCCGATCCCGACAGGGGAGCTACGAGCAGTACTTC.

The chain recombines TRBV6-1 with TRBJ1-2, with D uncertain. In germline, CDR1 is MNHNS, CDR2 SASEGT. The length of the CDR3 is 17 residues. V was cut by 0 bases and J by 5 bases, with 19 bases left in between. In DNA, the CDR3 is TGTGCCAGCAGTGAAGCGCTTCGGGAGCCCTCACTATATGGCTACACCTTC. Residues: CASSEALREPSLYGYTF.

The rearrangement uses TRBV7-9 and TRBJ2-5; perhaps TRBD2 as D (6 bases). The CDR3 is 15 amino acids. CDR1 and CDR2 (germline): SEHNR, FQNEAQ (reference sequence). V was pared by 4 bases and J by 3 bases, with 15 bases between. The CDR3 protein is CASSSPGRGEETQYF. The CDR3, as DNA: TGTGCCAGCAGCTCCCCAGGGCGGGGAGAAGAGACCCAGTACTTC.

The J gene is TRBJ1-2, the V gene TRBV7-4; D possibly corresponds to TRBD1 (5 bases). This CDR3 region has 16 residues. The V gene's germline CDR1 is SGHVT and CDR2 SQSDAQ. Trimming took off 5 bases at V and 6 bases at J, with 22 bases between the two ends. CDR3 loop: CASSPPGGARVDGYTF. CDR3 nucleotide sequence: TGTGCCAGCAGCCCGCCGGGTGGGGCACGAGTCGATGGCTACACCTTC.

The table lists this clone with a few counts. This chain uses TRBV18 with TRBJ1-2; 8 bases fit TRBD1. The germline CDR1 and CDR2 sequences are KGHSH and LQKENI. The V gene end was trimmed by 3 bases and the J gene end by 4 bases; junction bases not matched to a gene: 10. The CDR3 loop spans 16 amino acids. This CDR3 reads CASSPKDRVDGYGYTF. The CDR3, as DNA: TGTGCCAGCTCACCTAAGGACAGGGTGGATGGCTATGGCTACACCTTC.

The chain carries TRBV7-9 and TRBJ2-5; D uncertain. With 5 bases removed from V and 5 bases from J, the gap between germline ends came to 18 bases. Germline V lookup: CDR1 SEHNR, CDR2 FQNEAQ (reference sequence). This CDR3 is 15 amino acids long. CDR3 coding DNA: TGTGCCAGCAGCCTGAGATCGACACCCCTTGAGACCCAGTACTTC. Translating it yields CASSLRSTPLETQYF.

CDR3 sequence: CASSLRQNEETQYF. CDR3 nucleotide sequence: TGTGCCAGCAGCCTCCGACAGAACGAAGAGACCCAGTACTTC. This sequence joins TRBV7-2 and TRBJ2-5; D is perhaps TRBD1 (5 bases). The CDR3 spans 14 residues. Germline V gives CDR1 SGHTA, CDR2 FQGNSA. Between the trimmed V and J ends, which lost 5 bases and 3 bases, there was a span of 13 bases.

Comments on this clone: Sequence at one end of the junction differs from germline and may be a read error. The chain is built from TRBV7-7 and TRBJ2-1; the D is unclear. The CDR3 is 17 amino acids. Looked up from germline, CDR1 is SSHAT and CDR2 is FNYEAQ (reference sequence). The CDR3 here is CASSFIERDKKNNEQFF. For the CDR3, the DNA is TGTGCTAGCAGCTTTATAGAACGCGATAAGAAGAACAATGAGCAGTTCTTC.

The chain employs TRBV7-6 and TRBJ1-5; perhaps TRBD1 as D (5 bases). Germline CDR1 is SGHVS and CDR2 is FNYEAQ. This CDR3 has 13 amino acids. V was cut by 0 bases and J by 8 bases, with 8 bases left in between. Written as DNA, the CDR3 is TGTGCCAGCAGCTTAGCGGGGGGGAAGCCCCAGCATTTT. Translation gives CASSLAGGKPQHF.

The CDR3 region is CASSPEVNSYEQYF. Here the CDR3 DNA reads TGTGCCAGCAGCCCAGAGGTCAACTCCTACGAGCAGTACTTC. This chain links TRBV7-6 with TRBJ2-7; D is undetermined. The germline V and J ends were trimmed by 5 bases and 0 bases, with 11 bases remaining between them. This CDR3 has 14 amino acids. CDR1 and CDR2 from the germline V gene are SGHVS and FNYEAQ.

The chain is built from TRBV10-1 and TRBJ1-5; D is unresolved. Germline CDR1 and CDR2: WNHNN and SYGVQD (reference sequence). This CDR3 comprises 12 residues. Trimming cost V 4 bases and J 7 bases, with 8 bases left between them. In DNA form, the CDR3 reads TGCGCCAGCAGTGGGGAGAGGCAGCCCCAGCATTTT. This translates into CASSGERQPQHF.